This entry describes one TCR beta chain. Its antigen has not been determined. No base quality information exists; no much larger clone differs at one position. The immunoSEQ Assay, a bias-controlled multiplex PCR, was used to amplify TCRbeta CDR3 regions from genomic DNA. On the authors' methods: Nucleated cell counts per sample were estimated from amplification of reference gene primers within the assay. To quantify the absolute abundance of each unique TCRbeta CDR3 rearrangement, sequence reads were collapsed and filtered. Productive Simpson clonality was computed per sample as the square root of Simpson's diversity index over productive rearrangements. Sourced from immuneACCESS, this table was stored by TCRdb with only in-frame sequences that have V and J called. A share of the clones is absent; for the studies checked, an unresolved V gene accounts for under half, and the remainder has no known explanation. The DNA was the basis for D and trimming; V, J and clone size are from that table. For this sample the table gives about 480,000 clones, of which 85% to 90% were detected only once. The ten largest clonotypes hold 1.5% to 2% of the sample.

This sample is part of a study of blood T cell repertoires in COVID-19 (TCRdb year 2020). At the level of the whole study: Collaborator samples came from the United States, Italy and Spain and covered acute and convalescent phases of COVID-19. The material from the prospective study consisted of cDNA or gDNA derived from T cells, B-cell-depleted T cells, or PBMCs. The dataset comprised deeply sampled blood TCRbeta repertoires from subjects exposed to, actively infected with, or recovered from COVID-19. The repertoires were released in a freely available public database intended as a resource for research on the immune response to SARS-CoV-2. The samples were drawn from two sources: the first 160 participants of the ongoing ImmuneRACE study, and 950 to 1,500 subjects contributed by 6 global collaborators. Nearly every sample came with metadata listing a de-identified subject ID, COVID-19 status, age in years and sex. Where available, HLA class I and class II types were obtained from metadata supplied by the sample provider rather than from assay-based typing.

General study outcomes and caveats: The amount of clinical and demographic metadata varied by source and participant and was provided uncurated.

In the prospective study, participants were 18 to 89 years old, resided in fewer than 25 geographic areas of the United States, and were enrolled through a virtual design. In the prospective study, participants were assigned to cohorts based on the clinical history participants reported in a screening survey and a study questionnaire. For ImmuneRACE Cohort 3, a participant was defined as recovered based on two consecutive negative NP/OP PCR tests, clearance by a healthcare professional, or resolution of symptoms. In the prospective study, mobile phlebotomists collected whole blood, serum and a nasopharyngeal or oropharyngeal swab from each participant. Over an approximately 2-month period, participants in the prospective study had the option of providing additional blood draws and questionnaires. Before DNA extraction, blood samples from the prospective study were shipped at room temperature or frozen.

What was sequenced was PBMCs or T cells enriched from blood (not recorded which). The receptor's source is a woman in her thirties or forties who had recovered from COVID-19.

The base sequence is TGTGCCAGCAGCGTAGAGGGGGATGGTTTAGAGACCCAGTACTTC. Its protein reads: CASSVEGDGLETQYF. The chain couples TRBV9 to TRBJ2-5; perhaps TRBD1 is the D gene, with 6 bases matching. The CDR3 spans 15 residues, from the cysteine through the phenylalanine. Left in the record is the CDR3 DNA by itself, 45 bases read in frame from the first base. V loses 0 bases, J loses 4 bases, and the germline ends lie 13 bases apart. The germline V gene supplies CDR1 SGDLS and CDR2 YYNGEE.